One sample yielded the 27 T cell receptor beta chains listed below, sequenced in a study of cytomegalovirus exposure and HLA in healthy donors (dated by TCRdb to about 2017). The library was obtained by the immunoSEQ multiplex PCR assay. For the multiplex PCR, a mixture combining 60 forward primers for TCR Vbeta segments and 13 reverse primers for TCR Jbeta segments was used. The table was pulled from immuneACCESS by TCRdb, which kept in-frame rearrangements only. Such tables lose some clones; where checked, under half of the loss comes from unresolved V genes, and the rest has no known cause. The sample table records 100,000 or so clones; roughly 15% of these occur just once. 0.83% of the sample is held by the ten biggest clonotypes. Material: PBMCs. These receptors originate from a female donor in good health and CMV-seronegative.

The rearrangement joins TRBV6-5 to TRBJ2-2; 10 nucleotides agree with TRBD1. CDR3 size: 15 residues. Trimming at V came to 5 bases and at J to 4 bases, leaving 4 bases not matched to a gene. CDR1 MNHEY and CDR2 SVGAGI come from the germline V gene. CDR3 sequence reads: CASSPGTGATGELFF. In DNA, the CDR3 is TGTGCCAGCAGTCCCGGGACAGGGGCCACCGGGGAGCTGTTTTTT.

The J gene is TRBJ2-7, the V gene TRBV6-6, with TRBD1 as a possible D gene (5 bases). V gave up 2 bases and J gave up 12 bases, with 26 bases separating them. Germline V CDR1 and CDR2: MNHNY, SVGAGI (reference sequence). The CDR3 is made up of 16 amino acids. CDR3 coding DNA: TGTGCCAGCAGTTACGAGTCCTGGACACCTCCGAACATGGGGTACTTC. Its translation is CASSYESWTPPNMGYF.

This clone was counted between two and nine times. The chain employs TRBV2 and TRBJ2-7; D gene ambiguous. V was cut by 8 bases and J by 7 bases, with 9 bases left in between. The CDR3 consists of 10 residues. The germline gives CDR1 SNHLY, CDR2 FYNNEI. The CDR3 nucleotides are TGTGCCAGCTTCGGGTCGGAGCAGTACTTC. Encoded protein: CASFGSEQYF. Looking up the rest from reference TRBV2 and TRBJ2-7 gives the full variable domain: EPEVTQTPSHQVTQMGQEVILRCVPISNHLYFYWYRQILGQKVEFLVSFYNNEISEKSEIFDDQFSVERPDGSNFTLKIRSTKLEDSAMYFCASFGSEQYFGPGTRLTVT.

The chain joins TRBV5-8 to TRBJ1-1; D possibly corresponds to TRBD1 (5 bases). With 5 bases removed from V and 0 bases from J, the gap between germline ends came to 17 bases. The germline V gene has CDR1 SGHTS and CDR2 YDEGEE. The CDR3 runs to 16 residues. As DNA, the CDR3 is TGTGCCAGCAGTAGTTCGTGGGGCCAACTGAACACTGAAGCTTTCTTT. This encodes CASSSSWGQLNTEAFF.

This clone has a handful of counts. The V and J genes are TRBV27 and TRBJ2-7, with a weak D call TRBD1 (5 bases). CDR1 MNHEY and CDR2 SMNVEV come from the germline V gene (reference sequence). This CDR3 is built from 13 residues. The V and J ends lost 6 bases and 5 bases respectively, with 14 bases between them. The CDR3 sequence is CASRLPGMDEQYF. CDR3 DNA sequence: TGTGCCAGCAGGTTGCCAGGGATGGACGAGCAGTACTTC.

A few counts support this clone. The chain combines TRBV7-9 with TRBJ1-2; the match to TRBD1 covers 7 bases. The CDR3 totals 14 residues. The germline V gene encodes CDR1 SEHNR and CDR2 FQNEAQ (reference sequence). The V gene end was trimmed by 3 bases and the J gene end by 8 bases; junction bases not matched to a gene: 9. The CDR3 nucleotides read TGTGCCAGCAGCTTGGACGGGACAGTCGGCGGCTACACCTTC. It yields the protein CASSLDGTVGGYTF.

The J gene is TRBJ2-3, the V gene TRBV5-1; D uncertain. CDR1 is SGHRS and CDR2 is YFSETQ in the germline V gene. CDR3 length: 14 amino acids. V shed 1 base and J shed 9 bases, with 15 bases lying between them. The CDR3 spells CASSLSSPPRTQYF. CDR3 bases: TGCGCCAGCAGCTTGTCCTCCCCCCCTAGGACGCAGTATTTT.

This clone was observed a few times. The chain recombines TRBV5-1 with TRBJ2-7, with 10 positions matching TRBD1. There are 14 residues in the CDR3. Unmatched junction bases numbered 4, after V lost 0 bases and J lost 7 bases. Germline loops: CDR1 SGHRS, CDR2 YFSETQ. The CDR3 DNA reads TGCGCCAGCAGCTTGGACAGGGGACAGGGGGAGCAGTACTTC. It translates to CASSLDRGQGEQYF.

This clone was counted only a few times. The chain recombines TRBV2 with TRBJ1-5, with a weak D call TRBD1 (6 bases). CDR1 SNHLY and CDR2 FYNNEI come from the germline V gene. Trimming left V 6 bases short and J 7 bases short, with 19 bases between. The CDR3 has 15 residues. As DNA, the CDR3 is TGTGCCAGCAGCGAGGGGGGGGCGGGGACCCAGCCCCAGCATTTT. It yields the protein CASSEGGAGTQPQHF. Full variable domain (rest looked up from reference TRBV2 and TRBJ1-5): EPEVTQTPSHQVTQMGQEVILRCVPISNHLYFYWYRQILGQKVEFLVSFYNNEISEKSEIFDDQFSVERPDGSNFTLKIRSTKLEDSAMYFCASSEGGAGTQPQHFGDGTRLSIL.

V usage is TRBV30 and J usage is TRBJ2-1; 7 nucleotides match TRBD2. CDR3 length: 16 amino acids. V was pared by 0 bases and J by 4 bases, with 9 bases of the junction left unmatched. CDR1 is GTSNPN and CDR2 is SVGIG in the germline V gene (reference sequence). The CDR3 nucleotides are TGTGCCTGGAGTGTAAGGGCTAGCGGACCTTACAATGAGCAGTTCTTC. Residues: CAWSVRASGPYNEQFF.

This clone was seen a handful of times. CDR3 nucleotide sequence: TGTGCCAGCAGCAAGGGACAGGGGAGGGAAAAACTGTTTTTT. This encodes CASSKGQGREKLFF. The gene calls are TRBV7-9 and TRBJ1-4; TRBD1 matches 10 bases. The CDR3 is made up of 14 amino acids. V lost 5 bases to trimming and J lost 8 bases; unmatched junction nucleotides: 5. CDR1 SEHNR and CDR2 FQNEAQ come from the germline V gene (reference sequence).

This clone was seen more than once but under ten times. The gene calls are TRBV6-5 and TRBJ1-3, with D unresolved. Germline V gives CDR1 MNHEY, CDR2 SVGAGI. This CDR3 region has 14 residues. Trimming left V 2 bases short and J 2 bases short, with 7 bases between. CDR3 region: CASSYGQTGNTIYF. The CDR3 coding sequence is TGTGCCAGCAGTTACGGGCAGACTGGAAACACCATATATTTT.

The rearrangement uses TRBV10-2 and TRBJ1-4; TRBD1 aligns across 7 bases. Looked up from germline, CDR1 is WSHSY and CDR2 is SAAADI. V trimming: 2 bases; J trimming: 2 bases; junction bases outside the gene matches: 5. The CDR3 has 16 amino acids. The CDR3 reads CASSEVRRGTNEKLFF. The CDR3 DNA follows: TGCGCCAGCAGTGAGGTTCGCAGGGGGACTAATGAAAAACTGTTTTTT.

The chain uses TRBV7-8 and TRBJ2-7, with D perhaps TRBD1 (6 bases). This CDR3 has 14 amino acids. V lost 1 base and J 0 bases, leaving 7 bases between the germline ends. Germline V gives CDR1 SGHVS, CDR2 FQNEAQ. DNA of the CDR3: TGTGCCAGCAGCTTAGTGGACAGCTCCTACGAGCAGTACTTC. Translating it yields CASSLVDSSYEQYF. Supplemented by reference TRBV7-8 and TRBJ2-7, the full variable domain reads GAGVSQSPRYKVAKRGQDVALRCDPISGHVSLFWYQQALGQGPEFLTYFQNEAQLDKSGLPSDRFFAERPEGSVSTLKIQRTQQEDSAVYLCASSLVDSSYEQYFGPGTRLTVT.

J is TRBJ1-2 and V is TRBV5-6, with a tentative D call TRBD1 (6 bases). This CDR3 has 14 amino acids. Germline CDR1 is SGHDT and CDR2 is YYEEEE. V lost 3 bases to trimming and J lost 8 bases, with 17 bases between them. The CDR3 region is CASSSQPGGAGYTF. CDR3 coding DNA: TGTGCCAGCAGCTCCCAACCCGGGGGGGCAGGCTACACCTTC.

This clone occurred a few times. The CDR3 is CASSLAGGPGETQYF. The CDR3 nucleotides are TGTGCCAGTAGTCTAGCGGGAGGGCCGGGAGAGACCCAGTACTTC. The chain couples TRBV19 to TRBJ2-5; TRBD2 matches 12 bases. The CDR3 sequence is 15 residues long. CDR1 and CDR2 from the germline V gene are LNHDA and SQIVND (reference sequence). With V trimmed by 5 bases and J by 4 bases, 5 bases remained unmatched.

This clone showed up just a few times. The rearrangement uses TRBV5-6 and TRBJ2-5; TRBD1 is a possible D gene (5 bases). The V and J ends lost 4 bases and 3 bases respectively, with 13 bases between them. This CDR3 is built from 14 residues. The germline V gene has CDR1 SGHDT and CDR2 YYEEEE. CDR3 amino acids: CASSETDREETQYF. For the CDR3, the DNA is TGTGCCAGCAGCGAAACCGACAGAGAAGAGACCCAGTACTTC.

The chain combines TRBV11-1 with TRBJ2-7; unclear D gene. Germline CDR1 reads SGHAT; CDR2 reads FQDESV (reference sequence). CDR3 size: 17 residues. V was shortened by 5 bases and J by 1 base, with 21 bases between the two germline ends. The CDR3 protein is CASSPPGILAPSYEQYF. DNA for the CDR3: TGTGCCAGCAGCCCCCCCGGTATTTTAGCCCCGTCCTACGAGCAGTACTTC.

This clone showed up just a few times. The chain joins TRBV28 to TRBJ2-5; weak D call: TRBD2 (6 bases). Germline V lookup: CDR1 MDHEN, CDR2 SYDVKM. The CDR3 totals 14 residues. V shed 5 bases and J shed 2 bases, with 12 bases lying between them. The DNA for the CDR3 is TGTGCCAGCAGTATAGCGGTACAGCAAGAGACCCAGTACTTC. As protein: CASSIAVQQETQYF.

The chain employs TRBV7-9 and TRBJ2-3, with 7 bases lining up with TRBD1. Germline-derived CDR1 and CDR2 are SEHNR and FQNEAQ (reference sequence). The CDR3 runs 15 residues. The V and J ends lost 5 bases and 0 bases, in that order; junction bases with no gene match: 5. The CDR3 spells CASSAGTASTDTQYF. Here the CDR3 DNA reads TGTGCCAGCAGCGCTGGGACAGCTAGCACAGATACGCAGTATTTT.

This sequence joins TRBV5-1 and TRBJ1-4; 10 nucleotides agree with TRBD1. Germline V gene data show CDR1 as SGHRS and CDR2 as YFSETQ. V lost 4 bases to trimming and J lost 8 bases; unmatched junction nucleotides: 5. CDR3 length: 14 amino acids. Here the CDR3 reads CASSRDRGREKLFF. DNA of the CDR3: TGCGCCAGCAGCCGGGACAGGGGTCGCGAAAAACTGTTTTTT.

The chain recombines TRBV7-9 with TRBJ2-7; the D gene is possibly TRBD2 (5 bases). Deletions cut 1 base from V and 2 bases from J, with 12 bases between. Germline CDR1 and CDR2: SEHNR and FQNEAQ (reference sequence). The CDR3 has 15 residues. CDR3 sequence (DNA): TGTGCCAGCAGCTTAGTGATGGGAGCTGCCTACGAGCAGTACTTC. This gives the protein CASSLVMGAAYEQYF. Based on the CDR3 plus reference TRBV7-9 and TRBJ2-7, the full variable domain is DTGVSQNPRHKITKRGQNVTFRCDPISEHNRLYWYRQTLGQGPEFLTYFQNEAQLEKSRLLSDRFSAERPKGSFSTLEIQRTEQGDSAMYLCASSLVMGAAYEQYFGPGTRLTVT.

The chain joins TRBV9 to TRBJ2-1; 12 bases agree with TRBD2. The CDR3 covers 17 residues. The V and J ends lost 4 bases and 9 bases, in that order; junction bases with no gene match: 14. The germline CDR1 and CDR2 sequences are SGDLS and YYNGEE. The CDR3 DNA reads as TGTGCCAGCAGCCAAGGGACTAGCGGGTGGGGTTTGCGTGAGCAGTTCTTC. Its protein is CASSQGTSGWGLREQFF.

The chain recombines TRBV6-5 with TRBJ1-2, with D perhaps TRBD1 (5 bases). This CDR3 is 14 amino acids long. Germline V gives CDR1 MNHEY, CDR2 SVGAGI. Between the trimmed V and J ends, which lost 5 bases and 1 base, there was a span of 11 bases. CDR3 region: CASSTNRINYGYTF. The CDR3 region has the DNA TGTGCCAGCAGTACTAACAGGATTAACTATGGCTACACCTTC.

This clone has a handful of counts. This chain connects TRBV5-4 to TRBJ2-1; 8 nucleotides line up with TRBD2. Germline CDR1 is SGHNT and CDR2 is YYREEE (reference sequence). The CDR3 runs 14 residues. The V gene end was trimmed by 4 bases and the J gene end by 4 bases; junction bases not matched to a gene: 4. As DNA, the CDR3 is TGTGCCAGCAGCCCGGGACTAGATTACAATGAGCAGTTCTTC. Its translation: CASSPGLDYNEQFF.

The chain employs TRBV4-3 and TRBJ2-1; a possible D gene is TRBD1 (5 bases). V lost 4 bases and J 8 bases, leaving 15 bases between the germline ends. CDR1 is LGHNA, CDR2 YSLEER, per germline. This CDR3 is 14 amino acids long. Here the CDR3 reads CASSPQATMDEQFF. CDR3 nucleotide sequence: TGCGCCAGCAGCCCACAGGCCACGATGGATGAGCAGTTCTTC.

There are a few counts of this clone. V and J are TRBV2 and TRBJ2-1; 8 nucleotides match TRBD2. This CDR3 comprises 17 residues. Losses at the gene ends were 5 bases for V and 0 bases for J; bases not matched to a gene: 9. Per the germline V gene, CDR1 is SNHLY and CDR2 is FYNNEI. In nucleotides, the CDR3 is TGTGCCAGCAGTTTTGGCACTAGCGGTCTCTCCTACAATGAGCAGTTCTTC. Amino acids: CASSFGTSGLSYNEQFF. Looking up the rest from reference TRBV2 and TRBJ2-1 gives the full variable domain: EPEVTQTPSHQVTQMGQEVILRCVPISNHLYFYWYRQILGQKVEFLVSFYNNEISEKSEIFDDQFSVERPDGSNFTLKIRSTKLEDSAMYFCASSFGTSGLSYNEQFFGPGTRLTVL.